Following are 27 T cell receptor beta chains from one sample sequenced in a study of OX40 agonist ivuxolimab in advanced cancers. Clones were sequenced by immunoSEQ multiplex PCR, and TCRdb holds only the in-frame ones, with some missing. The table has tens of thousands of clones, roughly 90% seen once. The material sequenced was CD4+ or CD8+ T cells sorted from blood, taken in a trial of the OX40 agonist ivuxolimab. The receptor set was obtained from an adult with an advanced solid tumor such as melanoma, head and neck, liver or kidney cancer.

This clone was detected only a few times. The chain carries TRBV9 and TRBJ1-2; the match to TRBD1 covers 10 bases. The germline V gene has CDR1 SGDLS and CDR2 YYNGEE. This CDR3 has 15 residues. The V and J ends lost 4 bases and 8 bases, in that order; junction bases with no gene match: 11. CDR3 protein: CASSPSGTGAWGYTF. CDR3 nucleotide sequence: TGTGCCAGCAGCCCCAGTGGGACAGGGGCGTGGGGCTACACCTTC.

This clone has more than one count but fewer than ten. The chain combines TRBV11-2 with TRBJ2-5; TRBD2 matches at 10 bases. CDR1 SGHAT and CDR2 FQNNGV come from the germline V gene. V trimming: 1 base; J trimming: 2 bases; junction bases outside the gene matches: 4. The CDR3 sequence is 16 residues long. The CDR3: CASSLGAGGLQETQYF. The CDR3 DNA sequence: TGTGCCAGCAGCTTAGGAGCGGGAGGGCTACAAGAGACCCAGTACTTC.

In regard to this clone: The junction shows a germline mismatch at one end, possibly a read error. The chain combines TRBV7-7 with TRBJ2-1, with D tentatively TRBD1 (6 bases). CDR1 and CDR2 (germline): SSHAT, FNYEAQ (reference sequence). The CDR3 has 16 residues. The CDR3 protein is CASSLAVGGSYNEQFF. In nucleotides, the CDR3 is TGTGCTAGCAGCTTGGCAGTAGGGGGTTCCTACAATGAGCAGTTCTTC.

The rearrangement joins TRBV11-2 to TRBJ2-3; possibly TRBD2 for D (6 bases). The CDR3 extends over 15 amino acids. V was clipped by 0 bases and J by 6 bases, with 13 bases between them. Germline CDR1 SGHAT, CDR2 FQNNGV. In DNA form, the CDR3 reads TGTGCCAGCAGCTTAGATGGAGGGCCCCAGGATACGCAGTATTTT. The encoded protein is CASSLDGGPQDTQYF.

The rearrangement joins TRBV4-1 to TRBJ2-1; 11 positions agree with TRBD1. J gave up 3 bases and V 1 base, and 5 bases lay outside the gene matches. Germline V gene data show CDR1 as MGHRA and CDR2 as YSYEKL. This CDR3 has 17 residues. CDR3 coding DNA: TGCGCCAGCAGCCAAGTGTTGGGGACAGGGGGCTACAATGAGCAGTTCTTC. Protein sequence: CASSQVLGTGGYNEQFF.

The V call is TRBV11-3, the J call TRBJ2-7; 7 bases are shared with TRBD2. The CDR3 is made up of 16 amino acids. The ends lost 4 bases at V and 4 bases at J; junction bases unmatched: 13. Germline CDR1 is SGHNT and CDR2 is YENEEA. The CDR3 loop reads CASSSARGAGLYEQYF. DNA for the CDR3: TGTGCCAGCAGCTCCGCTAGGGGAGCGGGATTATACGAGCAGTACTTC.

The chain joins TRBV9 to TRBJ1-2; 7 bases are a match to TRBD1. V shed 8 bases, J shed 0 bases, and the junction held 1 base outside the gene matches. The CDR3 runs 12 residues. The V gene's germline CDR1 is SGDLS and CDR2 YYNGEE. This chain's CDR3 is CASDRANYGYTF. CDR3 coding DNA: TGTGCCAGTGACAGGGCTAACTATGGCTACACCTTC. Filled out from reference TRBV9 and TRBJ1-2, the complete variable domain reads DSGVTQTPKHLITATGQRVTLRCSPRSGDLSVYWYQQSLDQGLQFLIQYYNGEERAKGNILERFSAQQFPDLHSELNLSSLELGDSALYFCASDRANYGYTFGSGTRLTVV.

V is TRBV9 and J is TRBJ1-3; 7 nucleotides match TRBD1. Germline V gene lookup returns CDR1 SGDLS and CDR2 YYNGEE. Trimming removed 3 bases from V and 6 bases from J; junction bases left unmatched: 6. The CDR3 extends over 14 amino acids. In nucleotides, the CDR3 is TGTGCCAGCAGCGGGGGAGGGACAGCAAACACCATATATTTT. Residues: CASSGGGTANTIYF.

The chain couples TRBV18 to TRBJ1-1; no definite D call. The germline V gene has CDR1 KGHSH and CDR2 LQKENI. This CDR3 spans 13 amino acids. V was cut by 2 bases and J by 0 bases, with 4 bases left in between. CDR3 DNA sequence: TGTGCCAGCTCACCATACGTGAACACTGAAGCTTTCTTT. The encoded protein is CASSPYVNTEAFF.

The chain uses TRBV15 and TRBJ2-5, with TRBD1 identical over 9 bases. The last part of the DNA fits TRBJ2-7 better; the J call may be wrong. CDR1 and CDR2 (germline): LNHNV, YYDKDF (reference sequence). The CDR3 loop spans 14 amino acids. The CDR3 coding sequence is TGTGCCACCAGCAGGGGACAGGGATACTACGAGCAGTACTTC. Protein: CATSRGQGYYEQYF.

The genes are TRBV9 and TRBJ2-3; D is perhaps TRBD2 (6 bases). The V end was cut by 1 base, the J end by 4 bases, with 13 bases between. This CDR3 is built from 15 residues. Germline V gives CDR1 SGDLS, CDR2 YYNGEE. The CDR3 protein is CASSVLSLAPDTQYF. CDR3 nucleotide sequence: TGTGCCAGCAGCGTATTAAGCCTAGCGCCAGATACGCAGTATTTT.

The J gene is TRBJ2-5, the V gene TRBV7-3; the D gene is possibly TRBD2 (6 bases). Germline-derived CDR1 and CDR2 are SGHTA and FQGTGA. Trimming pared 1 base from V and 11 bases from J, leaving 14 bases between. The CDR3 is 13 amino acids. The CDR3 DNA sequence: TGTGCCAGCAGCTTAAAAGATTGGGGACTGCAGTACTTC. Protein product: CASSLKDWGLQYF.

This rearrangement joins TRBV5-1 to TRBJ2-7; TRBD1 is a possible D gene (7 bases). This CDR3 has 14 residues. Per the germline V gene, CDR1 is SGHRS and CDR2 is YFSETQ. Trimming cost V 2 bases and J 2 bases, with 11 bases left between them. For the CDR3, the DNA is TGCGCCAGCAGCTTTTCAGGGGGGACCTACGAGCAGTACTTC. Protein sequence: CASSFSGGTYEQYF.

V gene TRBV7-3 combines with J gene TRBJ1-1, with 8 bases identical to TRBD1. CDR1 and CDR2 (germline): SGHTA, FQGTGA. CDR3 length equals 14 residues. Trimming took 5 bases from V and 5 from J; bases not matched to a gene: 7. DNA of the CDR3: TGTGCCAGCAGCCCGGGACAGGTTGGGACTGAAGCTTTCTTT. This sequence encodes CASSPGQVGTEAFF.

This clone turned up a few times. DNA for the CDR3: TGCGCCAGCAGTGCCCAGGGCCAGAACACTGAAGCTTTCTTT. Encoded protein: CASSAQGQNTEAFF. The chain links TRBV10-1 to TRBJ1-1; tentatively, D is TRBD1 (5 bases). Trimming took 4 bases from V and 1 from J, leaving 10 bases between them. Per germline, CDR1 WNHNN and CDR2 SYGVQD (reference sequence). CDR3 length equals 14 residues.

The chain combines TRBV29-1 with TRBJ2-1; 10 nucleotides align to TRBD1. J gave up 2 bases and V 6 bases, and 1 base lay outside the gene matches. The CDR3 loop spans 13 amino acids. Germline CDR1 reads SQVTM; CDR2 reads ANQGSEA. The CDR3 nucleotides read TGCAGCGTCGGACAGGGGGCCTACAATGAGCAGTTCTTC. It codes for CSVGQGAYNEQFF.

The chain carries TRBV28 and TRBJ2-3; perhaps D is TRBD1 or TRBD2 (7 bases each). Germline assignment: CDR1 MDHEN and CDR2 SYDVKM. The V and J ends lost 5 bases and 3 bases respectively, with 18 bases between them. The CDR3 is 16 amino acids. The CDR3 DNA reads TGTGCCAGCAGTCAATCAGGGGGGGGAGGAACAGATACGCAGTATTTT. It translates to CASSQSGGGGTDTQYF.

The gene calls are TRBV7-8 and TRBJ2-3; no firm D call. V was clipped by 0 bases and J by 3 bases, with 4 bases between them. CDR3 length: 13 residues. From germline, CDR1 is SGHVS and CDR2 FQNEAQ. The CDR3 bases are TGTGCCAGCAGCTTAGCGAGGACAGATACGCAGTATTTT. Translation gives CASSLARTDTQYF.

The chain is built from TRBV18 and TRBJ2-6; 7 bases fit TRBD1. Germline CDR1 KGHSH, CDR2 LQKENI. The CDR3 contains 16 residues. V dropped 4 bases and J dropped 0; count of bases not matched to a gene: 3. The CDR3 region is CASSLGTVSGANVLTF. CDR3 bases: TGTGCCAGCTCACTCGGGACAGTCTCTGGGGCCAACGTCCTGACTTTC.

CDR3 loop: CAWSVGLAGANEQFF. CDR3 in DNA: TGTGCCTGGAGTGTAGGGTTAGCGGGAGCTAATGAGCAGTTCTTC. V is TRBV30 and J is TRBJ2-1; 9 bases align to TRBD2. Germline V gives CDR1 GTSNPN, CDR2 SVGIG (reference sequence). The CDR3 length is 15 residues. The V segment lost 0 bases and the J segment 7 bases; nucleotides outside the gene matches: 7. Complete variable domain (other parts from reference TRBV30 and TRBJ2-1): SQTIHQWPATLVQPVGSPLSLECTVEGTSNPNLYWYRQAAGRGLQLLFYSVGIGQISSEVPQNLSASRPQDRQFILSSKKLLLSDSGFYLCAWSVGLAGANEQFFGPGTRLTVL.

This clone was seen a single time. V is TRBV11-2 and J is TRBJ2-7, with 10 bases lining up with TRBD2. Losses at the gene ends were 5 bases for V and 2 bases for J; bases not matched to a gene: 6. The CDR3 runs 15 residues. Germline-derived CDR1 and CDR2 are SGHAT and FQNNGV. CDR3: CASSGGLARAYEQYF. The CDR3 DNA reads TGTGCCAGCAGCGGGGGACTAGCGCGCGCCTACGAGCAGTACTTC. Based on the CDR3 plus reference TRBV11-2 and TRBJ2-7, the full variable domain is EAGVAQSPRYKIIEKRQSVAFWCNPISGHATLYWYQQILGQGPKLLIQFQNNGVVDDSQLPKDRFSAERLKGVDSTLKIQPAKLEDSAVYLCASSGGLARAYEQYFGPGTRLTVT.

The rearrangement joins TRBV28 to TRBJ1-4, with D maybe TRBD1 (5 bases). Trimming removed 8 bases at V and 8 bases at J, with 12 bases between. The CDR3 covers 12 residues. Germline CDR1 reads MDHEN; CDR2 reads SYDVKM. The CDR3 coding sequence is TGTGCCAGCTTGGCAGGGAACGAAAAACTGTTTTTT. Protein product: CASLAGNEKLFF.

The rearrangement uses TRBV27 and TRBJ1-5, with D possibly TRBD1 on 6 matching bases. Trimming cost V 4 bases and J 1 base, with 14 bases left between them. Germline loops: CDR1 MNHEY, CDR2 SMNVEV (reference sequence). The CDR3 is made up of 16 amino acids. Written as DNA, the CDR3 is TGTGCCAGCAGTTCCTACGGGACACCCAGCAATCAGCCCCAGCATTTT. Residues: CASSSYGTPSNQPQHF.

The chain combines TRBV30 with TRBJ2-7; 9 nucleotides match TRBD2. From germline, CDR1 is GTSNPN and CDR2 SVGIG (reference sequence). This CDR3 region has 15 residues. After removal of 6 bases from V and 7 bases from J, the junction contained 16 bases not matched to a gene. CDR3 DNA sequence: TGTGCCTGCAGGTCAATCCTAGCGGGAATGGGGGAGCAGTACTTC. Translated, it gives CACRSILAGMGEQYF.

The rearrangement links TRBV9 to TRBJ2-5; D possibly corresponds to TRBD1 (6 bases). Germline V gene lookup returns CDR1 SGDLS and CDR2 YYNGEE. The CDR3 extends over 13 amino acids. V gave up 4 bases and J gave up 8 bases, with 15 bases separating them. The CDR3 is CASSRGDGTTQYF. CDR3 DNA sequence: TGTGCCAGCAGCAGAGGGGACGGGACAACCCAGTACTTC.

The chain joins TRBV19 to TRBJ1-2; TRBD1 aligns across 7 bases. The CDR3 covers 15 residues. Trimming at V came to 5 bases and at J to 4 bases, leaving 10 bases not matched to a gene. Per the germline V gene, CDR1 is LNHDA and CDR2 is SQIVND (reference sequence). The CDR3 DNA sequence: TGTGCCAGTAGTTCCTGGACAGGAGGGGGCTATGGCTACACCTTC. It codes for CASSSWTGGGYGYTF.

The V and J genes are TRBV5-4 and TRBJ2-5; unclear D gene. CDR1 SGHNT and CDR2 YYREEE come from the germline V gene (reference sequence). This CDR3 comprises 14 residues. Trimming left V 1 base short and J 0 bases short, with 7 bases between. CDR3 sequence: CASSLRADQETQYF. The CDR3 DNA reads TGTGCCAGCAGCTTGCGGGCAGACCAAGAGACCCAGTACTTC. Drawing the rest from reference TRBV5-4 and TRBJ2-5, the complete variable domain is ETGVTQSPTHLIKTRGQQVTLRCSSQSGHNTVSWYQQALGQGPQFIFQYYREEENGRGNFPPRFSGLQFPNYSSELNVNALELDDSALYLCASSLRADQETQYFGPGTRLLVL.